This is a list of T cell receptor beta chains from one sample in a study of shared clonotypes between healthy human individuals. Measured with immunoSEQ multiplex PCR; TCRdb has only the in-frame clones, and not every one. The sample holds 2 million to 3 million clones, over 85% seen once. The specimen sequenced was naive CD4+ T cells from PBMCs. The receptors here all came from a man younger than 35 in good health. Some clones in this sample may be carry-over from other donors' samples. CDR3s include the opening cysteine and the closing phenylalanine or tryptophan. D genes are given only for firm matches. The size of a clone is reported for some rows only, either as once, few or many, or as a class for expanded clones.

>TRBV10-1|NA|TRBD1|TRBJ2-3
TGCGCCAGCAGTCCAGGACAGGGGGCGCGTGCAGATACGCAGTATTTT
CASSPGQGARADTQYF
>TRBV9|NA|NA|TRBJ2-5
TGTGCCAGCAGCGCACAGGGTGCTCTTGAGGAGACCCAGTACTTC
CASSAQGALEETQYF
>TRBV25-1|NA|NA|TRBJ2-7
TGTGCCAGCAGTGAATATACTCGCTCCTACGAGCAGTACTTC
CASSEYTRSYEQYF
>TRBV7-3|once|NA|TRBJ1-1
TGTGCCAGCAGCAAAAACCGCGGCACTGAAGCTTTCTTT
CASSKNRGTEAFF
>TRBV7-3|once|NA|TRBJ1-5
TGTGCCAGCAGCCCCAACCTGAATCAGCCCCAGCATTTT
CASSPNLNQPQHF
>TRBV9|NA|TRBD2|TRBJ2-5
TGTGCCAGCAGCGCCGGGACTAGACACGAGACCCAGTACTTC
CASSAGTRHETQYF
>TRBV27|NA|NA|TRBJ2-1
TGTGCCAGCAAAGAGGCGGGAAACTACAATGAGCAGTTCTTC
CASKEAGNYNEQFF
>TRBV7-2|NA|NA|TRBJ2-7
TGTGCCAGCAGCTTAGTCTGGGGTGGGGACGAGCAGTACTTC
CASSLVWGGDEQYF
>TRBV30|few|NA|TRBJ1-1
TGTGCCTGGAACGGGGGGCTGATAACTGAAGCTTTCTTT
CAWNGGLITEAFF
>TRBV28|NA|TRBD2|TRBJ2-5
TGTGCCAGCAGTTCCCCCTCCCGACTAGCGGGAAGAGAGACCCAGTACTTC
CASSSPSRLAGRETQYF
>TRBV19|NA|NA|TRBJ2-5
TGTGCCAGTAGTATAATAGGCGGCAGGGAAGAGACCCAGTACTTC
CASSIIGGREETQYF
>TRBV5-4|NA|NA|TRBJ2-1
TGTGCCAGCAGCCCCTGGGGAGGCAATGAGCAGTTCTTC
CASSPWGGNEQFF
>TRBV28|once|NA|TRBJ2-7
TGTGCCAGCAGCCTAGGCGGGTCCTCCTACGAGCAGTACTTC
CASSLGGSSYEQYF
>TRBV6-1|NA|TRBD2|TRBJ2-1
TGTGCCAGCAGTGAATCACTAGCGGCCTACAATGAGCAGTTCTTC
CASSESLAAYNEQFF
>TRBV28|NA|NA|TRBJ1-3
TGTGCCAGCAGTTGGACCCGGGGACTGGGAAACACCATATATTTT
CASSWTRGLGNTIYF
>TRBV9|few|TRBD1|TRBJ1-1
TGTGCCAGCAGCGTAGGGCAGGGGGGTTTGAACACTGAAGCTTTCTTT
CASSVGQGGLNTEAFF
>TRBV7-9|NA|TRBD1|TRBJ2-7
TGTGCCAGCAGCTTAGCATTAAATTCCCGGGACAGGGCGTCGGGCGAGCAGTACTTC
CASSLALNSRDRASGEQYF
>TRBV5-1|NA|TRBD2|TRBJ2-7
TGCGCCAGCAGCCTGTTAGCGGGAACCTACGAGCAGTACTTC
CASSLLAGTYEQYF
>TRBV5-4|NA|NA|TRBJ2-3
TGTGCCAGCAGCTTGGGGACAGGCACAGATACGCAGTATTTT
CASSLGTGTDTQYF
>TRBV15|NA|NA|TRBJ1-4
TGTGCCACCAGCAGAGATGTTAATGAAAAACTGTTTTTT
CATSRDVNEKLFF
>TRBV7-9|NA|NA|TRBJ2-1
TGTGCCAGCAACCCGGGACACACGGGAAGTGAGCAGTTCTTC
CASNPGHTGSEQFF
>TRBV4-1|NA|TRBD1|TRBJ2-5
TGCGCCAGCACTTTGGACAGGGTCCGGGCAGAGACCCAGTACTTC
CASTLDRVRAETQYF
>TRBV2|few|NA|TRBJ1-2
TGTGCCAGCAGTGAAGAGGCCGGTTTTACCTTC
CASSEEAGFTF
>TRBV30|once|TRBD1|TRBJ1-2
TGTGCCTGGAGTCGGACAGGGGCTTTTTATGGCTACACCTTC
CAWSRTGAFYGYTF
>TRBV7-2|few|NA|TRBJ1-1
TGTGCCAGCAGCCCGATACGGAAGGGCACTGAAGCTTTCTTT
CASSPIRKGTEAFF
>TRBV2|NA|NA|TRBJ2-7
TGTGCCAGCAGAGAGGGGGACGGATCCCCCTACGAGCAGTACTTC
CASREGDGSPYEQYF
>TRBV6-5|once|TRBD1|TRBJ1-2
TGTGCCAGCAGCCCATGGACAGGGAGGGTAGATGGCTACACCTTC
CASSPWTGRVDGYTF
>TRBV7-3|NA|NA|TRBJ2-2
TGTGCCAGCAGCTTAAGGCCGGAGGCCGGGGAGCTGTTTTTT
CASSLRPEAGELFF
>TRBV4-2|NA|NA|TRBJ2-5
TGTGCCAGCAGCGGTGGAGTGGGGACCCAGTACTTC
CASSGGVGTQYF
>TRBV9|NA|NA|TRBJ1-3
TGTGCCAGCAGCGTAGGTTCCGGGGTCAACTCTGGAAACACCATATATTTT
CASSVGSGVNSGNTIYF
>TRBV5-1|NA|NA|TRBJ2-7
TGCGCCAGCAGCGGGCGCCCCTGGGAGAAGCAGTACTTC
CASSGRPWEKQYF
>TRBV10-1|NA|NA|TRBJ1-4
TGCGCCAGCAGCACCAGCACAGGCCCAGAAAAACTGTTTTTT
CASSTSTGPEKLFF
>TRBV10-3|NA|TRBD1|TRBJ1-5
TGTGCCATCAGCCGAGACAGGGATCTTAATCAGCCCCAGCATTTT
CAISRDRDLNQPQHF
>TRBV2|NA|NA|TRBJ1-1
TGTGCCAGCGGTGTTCGGGAAGAAGCTTTCTTT
CASGVREEAFF
>TRBV10-3|NA|TRBD2|TRBJ2-1
TGTGCCATTGAACCGGGACTAGCGGGATACAATGAGCAGTTCTTC
CAIEPGLAGYNEQFF
>TRBV28|NA|NA|TRBJ2-3
TGTGCCAGCAGTTTAAGATACACAGATACGCAGTATTTT
CASSLRYTDTQYF
>TRBV30|few|NA|TRBJ1-1
TGTGCCTGGAGTTCCTCCGGGACTGAAGCTTTCTTT
CAWSSSGTEAFF
>TRBV5-1|NA|TRBD1|TRBJ1-2
TGCGCCAGCAGCCCCGACCCGGACAGGGGAGGCTACACCTTC
CASSPDPDRGGYTF
>TRBV28|NA|TRBD1|TRBJ1-5
TGTGCCAGCAGTCTTAAGGACAGGGGTTATGAGCCCCAGCATTTT
CASSLKDRGYEPQHF
>TRBV4-1|once|TRBD2|TRBJ2-1
TGCGCCAGCAGCCGACTAGCGGGAGGGTACAATGAGCAGTTCTTC
CASSRLAGGYNEQFF
>TRBV7-2|once|NA|TRBJ2-7
TGTGCCAGCAAGGGGGAAATCTACGAGCAGTACTTC
CASKGEIYEQYF
>TRBV6-6|NA|NA|TRBJ2-3
TGTGCCAGCAGTTACCCACTGACTAGCACAGATACGCAGTATTTT
CASSYPLTSTDTQYF
>TRBV28|NA|TRBD1|TRBJ1-4
TGTGCCAGCAGTTCACGCGCCGGGACAGGGAGTGAAAAACTGTTTTTT
CASSSRAGTGSEKLFF
>TRBV7-2|NA|NA|TRBJ2-1
TGTGCCAGCAGCTTAGCAGGGAGCTCCTACAATGAGCAGTTCTTC
CASSLAGSSYNEQFF
>TRBV6-1|once|NA|TRBJ2-7
TGTGCCAGCAGTCAGGGACTCCTCTACGAGCAGTACTTC
CASSQGLLYEQYF
>TRBV7-2|NA|NA|TRBJ1-1
TGTGCCAGCAGCTTAGGTCGGGGGAGGGCTGAAGCTTTCTTT
CASSLGRGRAEAFF
>TRBV11-2|NA|NA|TRBJ2-7
TGTGCCAGCAGCTTAGGAGGGTCCTACGAGCAGTACTTC
CASSLGGSYEQYF
>TRBV6-6|NA|NA|TRBJ1-2
TGTGCCAGCACCCAAGAGTTGTCGGGGGACGGCTACACCTTC
CASTQELSGDGYTF
>TRBV4-1|once|NA|TRBJ1-1
TGCGCCAGCAGCCAAGCAGGGATGGGGAACACTGAAGCTTTCTTT
CASSQAGMGNTEAFF
>TRBV5-4|NA|NA|TRBJ1-2
TGTGCCAGCAGCTTGGGACTCCGGGGGTCAGATGGCTACACCTTC
CASSLGLRGSDGYTF
>TRBV4-1|NA|NA|TRBJ2-1
TGCGCCAGCAGCCAGGGAAGGGCCCTGTCTAGCGTCAATGAGCAGTTCTTC
CASSQGRALSSVNEQFF
>TRBV5-1|NA|NA|TRBJ2-5
TGCGCCAGCAGCTTGGACGGCGGTTCACAAGAGACCCAGTACTTC
CASSLDGGSQETQYF
>TRBV11-3|NA|NA|TRBJ2-2
TGTGCCAGCAGCTTAGCCGTTTGGGGGGCGAACACCGGGGAGCTGTTTTTT
CASSLAVWGANTGELFF
>TRBV28|once|TRBD2|TRBJ2-7
TGTGCCAGCAGTCCGGGGGGGAGGACCTACGAGCAGTACTTC
CASSPGGRTYEQYF
>TRBV27|NA|TRBD1|TRBJ1-2
TGTGCCAGCAGTTTATCACAGGGGGCCTATGGCTACACCTTC
CASSLSQGAYGYTF
>TRBV5-1|NA|NA|TRBJ2-3
TGCGCCAGCAGCACCGGGGCCGGCGGCACAGATACGCAGTATTTT
CASSTGAGGTDTQYF